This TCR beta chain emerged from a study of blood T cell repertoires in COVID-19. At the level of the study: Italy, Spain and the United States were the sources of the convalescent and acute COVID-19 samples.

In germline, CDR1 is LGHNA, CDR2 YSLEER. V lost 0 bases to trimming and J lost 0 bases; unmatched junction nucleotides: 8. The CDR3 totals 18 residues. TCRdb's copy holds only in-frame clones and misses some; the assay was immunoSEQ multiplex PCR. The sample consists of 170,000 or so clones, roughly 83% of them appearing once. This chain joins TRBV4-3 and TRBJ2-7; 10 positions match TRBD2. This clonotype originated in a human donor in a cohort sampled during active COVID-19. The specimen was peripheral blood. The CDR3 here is CASSQESPSGGLSYEQYF. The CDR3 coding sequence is TGCGCCAGCAGCCAAGAGTCCCCTAGCGGGGGCCTCTCCTACGAGCAGTACTTC.